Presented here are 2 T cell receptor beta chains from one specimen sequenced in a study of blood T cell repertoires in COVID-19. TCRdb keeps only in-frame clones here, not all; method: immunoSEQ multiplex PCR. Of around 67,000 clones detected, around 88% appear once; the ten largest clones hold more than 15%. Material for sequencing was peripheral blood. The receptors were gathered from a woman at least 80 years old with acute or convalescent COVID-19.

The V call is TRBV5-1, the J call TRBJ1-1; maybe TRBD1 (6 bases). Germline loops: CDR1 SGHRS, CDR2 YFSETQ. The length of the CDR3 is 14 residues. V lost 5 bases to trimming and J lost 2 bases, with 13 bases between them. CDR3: CASRPGTSNTEAFF. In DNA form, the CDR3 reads TGCGCCAGCAGGCCCGGGACATCTAACACTGAAGCTTTCTTT.

The DNA of the CDR3 is TGTGCCAGCAGAACAGGGGGGAGCTATGGCTACACCTTC. Its translation is CASRTGGSYGYTF. The rearrangement uses TRBV6-5 and TRBJ1-2, with 8 bases lining up with TRBD1. This CDR3 spans 13 amino acids. Germline V gene data show CDR1 as MNHEY and CDR2 as SVGAGI. V gave up 6 bases and J gave up 4 bases; unmatched junction bases: 4.